This TCR beta chain was observed in a study of OX40 agonist ivuxolimab in advanced cancers. Some background on the complete study: The costimulatory receptor OX40 (CD134) was targeted by ivuxolimab, a fully human IgG2 agonistic monoclonal antibody. Intravenous ivuxolimab was administered to patients every 2 weeks at six dose levels: 0.01, 0.1, 0.3, 1.5, 3 and 10 mg/kg. Of the roughly 52 dose-escalation patients, hepatocellular carcinoma was present in 19, melanoma in around 15, renal cell carcinoma in 9 and head and neck cancer in 9. The dose-escalation cohort was 80% to 90% male with a mean age of approximately 59 years, ranging from 23 to 79. Prior anti-PD-1, anti-PD-L1 or anti-CTLA-4 therapy was permitted, and checkpoint inhibitors had been received by less than 45% of dose-escalation patients. Partial responses occurred in three dose-escalation patients: two with cutaneous melanoma and one with hepatocellular carcinoma. The purpose of peripheral TCRbeta sequencing was to test whether ivuxolimab changed TCR sequence diversity and led to clonal T-cell expansion. The paper describes the monotherapy dose-escalation part (N of about 55 patients) of the phase I trial of ivuxolimab.

Study-wide findings and limitations: Which antigens the clonally expanded peripheral T cells were specific for was not determined. In partial responders in the 0.1-3.0 mg/kg groups, normalized peripheral clonal expansion was found to be among the lowest, especially among CD8+ T cells. Low levels of normalized T-cell clonal expansion were also seen in some patients who did not respond. On average, CD8+ T cells showed more expanded clones than CD4+ T cells after ivuxolimab. At doses of 0.1 to 3.0 mg/kg, clonal expansion of both CD4+ and CD8+ blood T cells was observed from baseline to week 6.

As concerns this clone: The antigen it binds to is not known. There are no base qualities to consult, and no much larger clone falls within one base.

Patients with a history of autoimmune disease or receiving systemic immunosuppression were excluded from the trial. In every dose cohort, peripheral blood was drawn for TCR sequencing at baseline, cycle 4 day 1, and cycle 7 day 1. Samples came from an open-label, multicenter, first-in-human phase I dose-escalation trial of ivuxolimab. The trial enrolled adults with locally advanced or metastatic head and neck squamous cell, hepatocellular, melanoma or renal cell carcinoma. Before TCR sequencing, CD4+ and CD8+ T cells were separately sorted from peripheral blood. CDR1 and CDR2 (MNHNY, SVGAGI) derive from the germline V gene (reference sequence). The CDR3 has 11 amino acids, counting the end cysteine and phenylalanine. Left in the record is the CDR3 DNA by itself, 33 bases read in frame from the first base. The junction carries 3 bases between V and J, which are trimmed by 5 bases and 2 bases respectively.

To sequence the TCRbeta CDR3 region, genomic DNA was isolated from the sorted cells. The immunoSEQ Assay was used for sequencing of TCRbeta CDR3 regions. What TCRdb holds here is the immuneACCESS table cut down to in-frame rearrangements. Part of the clones is not present; checked against another copy, under half of the missing clones reflect an unresolved V gene, and the others are unexplained. A total of roughly 100,000 clones appear in this sample, roughly 89% of them only once. Jointly, the top ten make up 0.7% to 1% of the sample. This receptor was identified in an adult with an advanced solid tumor such as melanoma, head and neck, liver or kidney cancer. Sequenced here: CD4+ or CD8+ T cells sorted from blood, sampled in a trial of the OX40 agonist ivuxolimab. The rearranged segments are TRBV6-6 and TRBJ2-5, with no reliable assignment of the D segment. In nucleotides, the sequence is TGTGCCAGCAGTCCACAAGAGACCCAGTACTTC. Translated, this is CASSPQETQYF.